These 22 T cell receptor beta chains were sequenced from one sample in a study of early stage breast cancer tumors (dated by TCRdb to about 2017). Library creation used the immunoSEQ multiplex PCR assay. This immuneACCESS table, as held by TCRdb, lists in-frame sequences with V and J called but not all clones. Of the missing ones, under half trace to an unresolved V gene in checked studies; the others have no known cause. Here the sample has tens of thousands of clones; approximately 76% occur a single time. The top ten clones comprise 33% of the sample. The specimen was blood. These receptors originate from a person in their fifties with breast cancer.

This chain connects TRBV11-2 to TRBJ2-1; the D is unclear. The V end was cut by 0 bases, the J end by 10 bases, with 13 bases between. The CDR3 has 14 residues. Germline V CDR1 and CDR2: SGHAT, FQNNGV. The CDR3 DNA reads TGTGCCAGCAGCTTAGATACCATCGTCGTCGAGCAGTTCTTC. Translating gives CASSLDTIVVEQFF.

J is TRBJ1-1 and V is TRBV19; maybe TRBD1 (6 bases). The CDR3 is 17 residues long. Germline V gene data show CDR1 as LNHDA and CDR2 as SQIVND (reference sequence). Trimming removed 3 bases from V and 5 bases from J, with 22 bases in between. CDR3 in amino acids: CASSIHGRGRRRTEAFF. DNA for the CDR3: TGTGCCAGTAGTATCCATGGGAGGGGGAGGAGACGGACTGAAGCTTTCTTT. The full variable domain, completed using reference TRBV19 and TRBJ1-1, is DGGITQSPKYLFRKEGQNVTLSCEQNLNHDAMYWYRQDPGQGLRLIYYSQIVNDFQKGDIAEGYSVSREKKESFPLTVTSAQKNPTAFYLCASSIHGRGRRRTEAFFGQGTRLTVV.

The chain carries TRBV18 and TRBJ2-5, with 7 bases that match TRBD1. Losses at the gene ends were 6 bases for V and 11 bases for J; bases not matched to a gene: 18. Germline CDR1 reads KGHSH; CDR2 reads LQKENI. There are 15 residues in the CDR3. CDR3 residues: CASSRGQTQDGNQYF. Written as DNA, the CDR3 is TGTGCCAGCTCTCGGGGACAGACTCAAGATGGGAATCAGTACTTC. Full variable domain (remainder filled in from reference TRBV18 and TRBJ2-5): NAGVMQNPRHLVRRRGQEARLRCSPMKGHSHVYWYRQLPEEGLKFMVYLQKENIIDESGMPKERFSAEFPKEGPSILRIQQVVRGDSAAYFCASSRGQTQDGNQYFGPGTRLLVL.

The chain has TRBV6-5 and TRBJ2-4; the D gene is possibly TRBD1 (6 bases). There are 11 residues in the CDR3. The germline V gene has CDR1 MNHEY and CDR2 SVGAGI. V lost 6 bases to trimming and J lost 9 bases, with 9 bases between them. CDR3 sequence reads: CASRTGRIQYF. Here the CDR3 DNA reads TGTGCCAGCAGAACAGGGCGCATTCAGTACTTC.

This sequence joins TRBV11-2 and TRBJ2-7; 7 bases align to TRBD2. The CDR3 has 15 residues. The germline V gene encodes CDR1 SGHAT and CDR2 FQNNGV. The junction had 6 bases not matched to a gene; V was cut back by 3 bases and J by 1 base. As DNA, the CDR3 is TGTGCCAGCAGCTTTGGGCTAGCGGCGTCCTACGAGCAGTACTTC. It is translated as CASSFGLAASYEQYF.

V and J are TRBV4-2 and TRBJ2-1; no firm D call. Germline CDR1 LGHNA, CDR2 YNFKEQ. The CDR3 consists of 16 residues. Trimming took 1 base from V and 0 from J, leaving 10 bases between them. CDR3 region: CASSQVGVSSYNEQFF. In DNA, the CDR3 is TGTGCCAGCAGCCAAGTTGGGGTTAGCTCCTACAATGAGCAGTTCTTC.

A word on this clone: This CDR3 is also generated by other DNA sequences in the sample. This chain joins TRBV5-6 and TRBJ1-5; D is undetermined. The CDR3 spans 15 residues. The V gene lost 2 bases and the J gene lost 0 bases, with 9 bases spanning the gap. Germline V lookup: CDR1 SGHDT, CDR2 YYEEEE. This CDR3 is CASSLGGYSNQPQHF. As DNA, the CDR3 is TGTGCCAGCAGCTTAGGAGGGTATAGCAATCAGCCCCAGCATTTT.

The chain links TRBV5-1 to TRBJ1-1, with D perhaps matching TRBD1 (5 bases). The CDR3 loop spans 14 amino acids. Trimming left V 4 bases short and J 0 bases short, with 10 bases between. CDR1 is SGHRS, CDR2 YFSETQ, per germline. The CDR3 bases are TGCGCCAGCAGCCTTGGGACGGTGAACACTGAAGCTTTCTTT. It translates to CASSLGTVNTEAFF.

The rearrangement uses TRBV5-5 and TRBJ1-5; 7 nucleotides agree with TRBD1. The CDR3 totals 15 residues. Germline V lookup: CDR1 SGHKS, CDR2 YYEKEE (reference sequence). V shed 0 bases and J 2 bases; nucleotides not matched to a gene: 2. The CDR3 DNA sequence: TGTGCCAGCAGCTTGGACGGGACAGGCAATCAGCCCCAGCATTTT. It translates to CASSLDGTGNQPQHF.

CDR3 sequence (DNA): TGTGCCAGCTCACCCCGGGGACAGGCCTCTGGGGCCAACGTCCTGACTTTC. Translating gives CASSPRGQASGANVLTF. The chain uses TRBV18 and TRBJ2-6, with TRBD1 matching 8 bases. V lost 3 bases, J lost 0 bases, and 4 bases stayed unmatched. The CDR3 loop spans 17 amino acids. Germline loops: CDR1 KGHSH, CDR2 LQKENI.

The rearrangement joins TRBV6-1 to TRBJ2-7; possibly TRBD2 for D (6 bases). This CDR3 has 14 amino acids. CDR1 is MNHNS, CDR2 SASEGT, per germline. The V end was cut by 4 bases, the J end by 2 bases, with 12 bases between. CDR3 coding DNA: TGTGCCAGCAGTGGGGGGAGGTTAACCTACGAGCAGTACTTC. It codes for CASSGGRLTYEQYF.

V is TRBV6-1 and J is TRBJ2-7; 7 nucleotides line up with TRBD2. CDR3 length: 15 amino acids. CDR1 is MNHNS and CDR2 is SASEGT in the germline V gene. Trimming cost V 2 bases and J 3 bases; bases outside gene matches: 7. The CDR3 DNA is TGTGCCAGCAGTGAAACGCCGAGCGGGGACTACGAGCAGTACTTC. Residues: CASSETPSGDYEQYF.

The chain has TRBV4-1 and TRBJ2-1, with D perhaps matching TRBD1 (5 bases). Trimming stripped 0 bases from V and 10 bases from J, with 10 bases between. CDR3 length: 13 residues. Germline CDR1 reads MGHRA; CDR2 reads YSYEKL. CDR3 sequence reads: CASSQDQGPEQFF. The CDR3 region has the DNA TGCGCCAGCAGCCAAGACCAGGGCCCCGAGCAGTTCTTC.

The chain combines TRBV11-2 with TRBJ1-1; a weak D match, TRBD1 (5 bases). The CDR3 is made up of 16 amino acids. Germline V lookup: CDR1 SGHAT, CDR2 FQNNGV. The V end was cut by 5 bases, the J end by 1 base, with 17 bases between. The DNA for the CDR3 is TGTGCCAGCAGCCCGGTGGCAGGGAGGACGAACACTGAAGCTTTCTTT. It encodes CASSPVAGRTNTEAFF.

This clone was counted a single time. The chain joins TRBV6-5 to TRBJ2-5, with D unclear. CDR1 is MNHEY and CDR2 is SVGAGI in the germline V gene. CDR3 length: 14 amino acids. Deletions cut 0 bases from V and 5 bases from J, with 10 bases between. The CDR3 coding sequence is TGTGCCAGCAGTTACTCAAGGTACCGGGAGACCCAGTACTTC. Amino acid sequence: CASSYSRYRETQYF.

The chain carries TRBV7-6 and TRBJ2-7, with D tentatively TRBD1 or TRBD2 (5 bases each). Germline V lookup: CDR1 SGHVS, CDR2 FNYEAQ. V gave up 1 base and J gave up 4 bases, with 14 bases separating them. The length of the CDR3 is 15 residues. In DNA form, the CDR3 reads TGTGCCAGCAGCTTAGGTCGGGGTAAGGGGTACGAGCAGTACTTC. It translates to CASSLGRGKGYEQYF. Drawing the rest from reference TRBV7-6 and TRBJ2-7, the complete variable domain is GAGVSQSPRYKVTKRGQDVALRCDPISGHVSLYWYRQALGQGPEFLTYFNYEAQQDKSGLPNDRFSAERPEGSISTLTIQRTEQRDSAMYRCASSLGRGKGYEQYFGPGTRLTVT.

The chain recombines TRBV9 with TRBJ1-2; 9 bases align to TRBD1. The CDR3 totals 17 residues. Germline CDR1 and CDR2: SGDLS and YYNGEE. V shed 0 bases, J shed 5 bases, and the junction held 11 bases outside the gene matches. Here the CDR3 reads CASSVGETGGGLYGYTF. As DNA, the CDR3 is TGTGCCAGCAGCGTAGGAGAGACAGGGGGAGGGCTGTATGGCTACACCTTC.

This clone occurred once. The CDR3 sequence is CASSAQGGDTEAFF. CDR3 in DNA: TGTGCCAGCAGTGCACAGGGGGGGGACACTGAAGCTTTCTTT. The V and J genes are TRBV6-5 and TRBJ1-1, with 8 bases that match TRBD1. Germline CDR1 MNHEY, CDR2 SVGAGI. This CDR3 spans 14 amino acids. Losses at the gene ends were 5 bases for V and 3 bases for J; bases not matched to a gene: 5.

CDR3 in amino acids: CASSFRQAYEQYF. The CDR3 DNA reads TGTGCCAGCAGCTTCCGGCAGGCCTACGAGCAGTACTTC. This rearrangement joins TRBV5-5 to TRBJ2-7; no clear D gene. V gave up 2 bases and J gave up 2 bases, with 8 bases separating them. The CDR3 covers 13 residues. Germline V gene data show CDR1 as SGHKS and CDR2 as YYEKEE (reference sequence).

The V gene is TRBV6-6, the J gene TRBJ1-5; 9 nucleotides match TRBD1. This CDR3 has 15 amino acids. V was pared by 6 bases and J by 6 bases, with 9 bases of the junction left unmatched. Per the germline V gene, CDR1 is MNHNY and CDR2 is SVGAGI (reference sequence). The CDR3 DNA sequence: TGTGCCAGCAGCAGCCCGGGACAGGGTACTCAGCCCCAGCATTTT. Protein: CASSSPGQGTQPQHF.

This clone has a handful of counts. DNA for the CDR3: TGCAGCGTTGAAGCTCTAAACAACGGGCCGAACACTGAAGCTTTCTTT. Translation gives CSVEALNNGPNTEAFF. J is TRBJ1-1 and V is TRBV29-1; the D is unclear. The CDR3 contains 16 residues. The V end was cut by 1 base, the J end by 1 base, with 16 bases between. Germline assignment: CDR1 SQVTM and CDR2 ANQGSEA.

The rearrangement joins TRBV9 to TRBJ2-3, with TRBD2 matching 15 bases. V lost 3 bases to trimming and J lost 8 bases; unmatched junction nucleotides: 4. Germline V gene data show CDR1 as SGDLS and CDR2 as YYNGEE. The CDR3 contains 15 residues. The CDR3 coding sequence is TGTGCCAGCAGCGCCGGACTAGCGGGAGGGGTTACGCAGTATTTT. Its protein product is CASSAGLAGGVTQYF.